The rows below give T cell receptor beta chains drawn from one sample of a study of radiotherapy plus CTLA-4 blockade in lung cancer. Produced via immunoSEQ multiplex PCR; TCRdb's table is partial and in-frame only. The table has tens of thousands of clones, around 70% seen once; the top ten hold under 5%. The sequences come from peripheral blood, collected from a patient treated with radiotherapy plus ipilimumab. The receptors here all came from a human donor with non-small cell lung cancer whose response to radiotherapy plus ipilimumab could not be evaluated. Each CDR3 is given without its conserved first and last residue.

j_call: TRBJ2-3; v_call: TRBV5-1; cdr3_aa: ATSRGQEGTDTQY
j_call: TRBJ1-6; v_call: TRBV5-4; cdr3_aa: ASRRRETYNSPLH
j_call: TRBJ2-1; v_call: TRBV15; cdr3_aa: ATSRMSGGAYNEQF
j_call: TRBJ2-2; v_call: TRBV11-2; cdr3_aa: ASSLGDRVSFSGELF
j_call: TRBJ2-1; v_call: TRBV5-1; cdr3_aa: ASSLSVGLAGEGQF
j_call: TRBJ1-2; v_call: TRBV6-6; cdr3_aa: ASSGQGVRGGYT
j_call: TRBJ2-5; v_call: TRBV2; cdr3_aa: ASSGLAAAGETQY
j_call: TRBJ2-1; v_call: TRBV19; cdr3_aa: ASSTYSSSYNEQF
j_call: TRBJ1-2; v_call: TRBV7-2; cdr3_aa: ASSLSAATRGGLSGYT
j_call: TRBJ2-5; v_call: TRBV11-2; cdr3_aa: ASSLDFGGTQY
j_call: TRBJ2-7; v_call: TRBV6-6; cdr3_aa: ASRRTGSYEQY
j_call: TRBJ1-2; v_call: TRBV30; cdr3_aa: AWSGSGTGEGKNGYT
j_call: TRBJ1-1; v_call: TRBV2; cdr3_aa: ASSDWRGPEAF
j_call: TRBJ2-7; v_call: TRBV5-6; cdr3_aa: ASSLGTREIYEQY
j_call: TRBJ2-1; v_call: TRBV2; cdr3_aa: ASRPTLTSGLVGIYNEQF
j_call: TRBJ2-1; v_call: TRBV2; cdr3_aa: ASTAGTSSEQF
j_call: TRBJ2-1; v_call: TRBV25-1; cdr3_aa: ASSESVGEYNEQF
j_call: TRBJ1-1; v_call: TRBV7-9; cdr3_aa: ASSLWDSEAF
j_call: TRBJ2-6; v_call: TRBV2; cdr3_aa: ASSGNRGANVLT
j_call: TRBJ2-1; v_call: TRBV7-9; cdr3_aa: ASSSLKGLAGVNEQF
j_call: TRBJ2-5; v_call: TRBV5-4; cdr3_aa: ASSLVGGVEETQY
j_call: TRBJ2-1; v_call: TRBV6-1; cdr3_aa: ASSRREWSYNEQF
j_call: TRBJ2-5; v_call: TRBV5-1; cdr3_aa: ASSLGLAGGETQY
j_call: TRBJ2-2; v_call: TRBV6-1; cdr3_aa: ASSDPGLAGVPGELF
j_call: TRBJ2-5; v_call: TRBV5-1; cdr3_aa: ASSGNGIRGTQY
j_call: TRBJ2-3; v_call: TRBV7-9; cdr3_aa: ASSLGGTGMRTDTQY
j_call: TRBJ2-7; v_call: TRBV5-4; cdr3_aa: ASSETEYSYEQY
j_call: TRBJ2-3; v_call: TRBV5-4; cdr3_aa: ASSLVAGYSTDTQY
j_call: TRBJ1-2; v_call: TRBV27; cdr3_aa: ASSYSVSSNYGYT
j_call: TRBJ2-6; v_call: TRBV7-6; cdr3_aa: ASSLAAGSGANVLT
j_call: TRBJ2-7; v_call: TRBV7-9; cdr3_aa: ASSGGGWVAGAYEQY
j_call: TRBJ2-7; v_call: TRBV6-5; cdr3_aa: ASSVPRGASYEQY
j_call: TRBJ2-7; v_call: TRBV28; cdr3_aa: ASREGRELGEY
j_call: TRBJ2-1; v_call: TRBV5-1; cdr3_aa: ASSASMGGNEQF
j_call: TRBJ1-2; v_call: TRBV4-3; cdr3_aa: ASSQGGGNYGYT
j_call: TRBJ1-1; v_call: TRBV7-6; cdr3_aa: ASSLERDREAF
j_call: TRBJ2-1; v_call: TRBV4-2; cdr3_aa: ASSQVIPSGRYNEQF